Many counts were recorded for the clone carrying this T cell receptor (beta chain). This entry comes from a study of blood T cell repertoires in COVID-19. Looking at the study overall: Acute and convalescent COVID-19 specimens originated in the United States, Italy and Spain. T cells, B-cell-depleted T cells, or PBMCs provided the cDNA or gDNA that served as material.

Per the original methods: Amplification with reference gene primers provided the estimates of nucleated cell counts. The table came from immunoSEQ multiplex PCR; TCRdb's copy has only in-frame clones and leaves some out. V and J calls and clone size are as listed in that table; D and trimming were resolved from the DNA. Among more than 10,000 clones listed, approximately 76% were seen once. Per the germline V gene, CDR1 is MDHEN and CDR2 is SYDVKM. The V and J ends lost 1 base and 3 bases respectively, with 9 bases between them. The CDR3 is 15 residues long. The rearrangement uses TRBV28 and TRBJ2-2; a weak D match, TRBD1 (5 bases). This TCR was recovered from a woman at least 80 years old with acute or convalescent COVID-19. The material sequenced was peripheral blood. Here the CDR3 reads CASSLYRGYTGELFF. The DNA of the CDR3 is TGTGCCAGCAGTTTATATAGGGGATACACCGGGGAGCTGTTTTTT.